This T cell receptor beta chain came from a study of blood T cell repertoires in COVID-19 (TCRdb year 2020). Broadly, across the study: Samples covering the acute and convalescent phases of COVID-19 were provided by collaborators in the United States, Italy and Spain. Samples came from the ongoing ImmuneRACE study (first 160 participants) plus 1,254 subjects from 6 global collaborators. Nearly every sample came with metadata listing a de-identified subject ID, COVID-19 status, age in years and sex. The dataset comprised deeply sampled blood TCRbeta repertoires from subjects exposed to, actively infected with, or recovered from COVID-19. The prospective study material was composed of cDNA or gDNA derived from T cells, B-cell-depleted T cells, or PBMCs. The repertoires were released in a freely available public database meant as a resource for research on the immune response to SARS-CoV-2. Where available, HLA class I and class II types were obtained from metadata supplied by the sample provider rather than from assay-based typing.

Of note for this clone: Its antigen is currently not known. Base qualities are missing; no much larger clone stands one base away.

Germline trimming: 3 bases from V, 7 bases from J; junction bases outside gene matches: 15. CDR1 and CDR2 are read off the germline V gene (reference sequence) as LGHDT and YNNKEL. Its CDR3 holds 17 amino acids, cysteine through phenylalanine. Here the CDR3 DNA is all that survives: 51 bases in frame from base 1. What the work shows at the level of the full study, not this receptor alone: The amount of clinical and demographic metadata varied by source and participant and was provided uncurated.

Each collaborating institution followed its own protocols to collect whole blood in K2EDTA tubes. Collaborator samples were shipped for TCRbeta analysis as frozen whole blood, isolated PBMCs, or DNA extracted from either sample type. TCRbeta CDR3 regions were amplified from genomic DNA using the immunoSEQ Assay, a bias-controlled multiplex PCR. Processing in the source paper ran as follows. Nucleated cell counts per sample were estimated from amplification of reference gene primers within the assay. Sequence reads were collapsed and filtered to measure the absolute abundance of every unique TCRbeta CDR3 rearrangement. For each sample, productive Simpson clonality was calculated as the square root of Simpson's diversity index across productive rearrangements. TCRdb stores this immuneACCESS table with in-frame sequences only. Part of the clones is absent; in the studies checked, under half of the shortfall reflects unresolved V genes, and no reason is known for the rest. V and J calls plus clone size are reproduced from that table; the DNA served to infer D and trimming. The sample has 200,000 to 250,000 clones on record, about four fifths of them singletons. The ten largest clonotypes hold approximately 2.5% of the sample.

The origin of this receptor is a woman aged 55-69 years with acute or convalescent COVID-19. The sample taken for sequencing was peripheral blood. The chain couples TRBV3-1 (or the pseudogene TRBV3-2) to TRBJ1-2, and TRBD1 matches 9 of the central bases. The DNA is TGTGCCAGCAGCCACGGCCGAAGGGGACAGGGACGGCGTGGCTACACCTTC. The encoded protein is CASSHGRRGQGRRGYTF.